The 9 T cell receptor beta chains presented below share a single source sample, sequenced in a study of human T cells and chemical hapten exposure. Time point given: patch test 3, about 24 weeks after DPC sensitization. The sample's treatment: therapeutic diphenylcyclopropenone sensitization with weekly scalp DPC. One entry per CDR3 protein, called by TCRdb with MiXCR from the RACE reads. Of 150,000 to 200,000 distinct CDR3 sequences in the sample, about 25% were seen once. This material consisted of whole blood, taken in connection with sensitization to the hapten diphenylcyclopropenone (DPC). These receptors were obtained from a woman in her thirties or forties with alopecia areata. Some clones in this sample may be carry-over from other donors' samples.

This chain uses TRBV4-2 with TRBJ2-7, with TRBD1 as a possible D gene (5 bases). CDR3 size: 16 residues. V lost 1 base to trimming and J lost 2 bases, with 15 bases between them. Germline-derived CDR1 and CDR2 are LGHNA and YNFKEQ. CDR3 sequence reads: CASSQAKGLGAYEQYF. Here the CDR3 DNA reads TGTGCCAGCAGCCAAGCGAAGGGGTTGGGTGCCTACGAGCAGTACTTC.

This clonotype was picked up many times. CDR3 in amino acids: CASSQELGTARRKQYF. The CDR3, as DNA: TGCGCCAGCAGCCAGGAGCTTGGGACAGCGAGAAGGAAGCAGTACTTC. The genes are TRBV4-1 and TRBJ2-7, with 7 nucleotides matching TRBD1. Looked up from germline, CDR1 is MGHRA and CDR2 is YSYEKL. V gave up 3 bases and J gave up 8 bases; unmatched junction bases: 16. The CDR3 contains 16 residues.

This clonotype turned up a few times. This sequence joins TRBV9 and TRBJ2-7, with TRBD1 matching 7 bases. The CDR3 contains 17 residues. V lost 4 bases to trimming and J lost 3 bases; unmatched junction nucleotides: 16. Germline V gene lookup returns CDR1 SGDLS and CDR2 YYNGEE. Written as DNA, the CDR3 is TGTGCCAGCAGCCCAAAACCCCGGACAGGACACGTCTACGAGCAGTACTTC. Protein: CASSPKPRTGHVYEQYF.

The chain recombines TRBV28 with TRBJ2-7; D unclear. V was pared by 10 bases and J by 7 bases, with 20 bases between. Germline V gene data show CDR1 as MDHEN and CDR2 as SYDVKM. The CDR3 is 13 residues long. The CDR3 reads CATPRGTHREQYF. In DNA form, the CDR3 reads TGTGCCACCCCCAGAGGTACCCACCGGGAGCAGTACTTC.

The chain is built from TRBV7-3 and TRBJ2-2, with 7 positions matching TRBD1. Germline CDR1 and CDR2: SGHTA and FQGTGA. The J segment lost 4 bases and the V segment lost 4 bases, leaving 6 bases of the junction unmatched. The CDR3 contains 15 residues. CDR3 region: CASSSRQGSTGELFF. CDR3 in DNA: TGTGCCAGCAGCTCGCGACAGGGAAGCACCGGGGAGCTGTTTTTT.

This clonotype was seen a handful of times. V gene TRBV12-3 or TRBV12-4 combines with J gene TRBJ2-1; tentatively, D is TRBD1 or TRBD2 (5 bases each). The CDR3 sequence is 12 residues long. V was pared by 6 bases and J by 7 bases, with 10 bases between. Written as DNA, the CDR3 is TGTGCCAGCAGCCCGTGGGGGAATGAGCAGTTCTTC. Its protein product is CASSPWGNEQFF.

This CDR3 reads CASSLVYGGRGADTQYF. Written as DNA, the CDR3 is TGTGCCAGCAGCTTAGTGTATGGCGGGAGAGGGGCAGATACGCAGTATTTT. The chain links TRBV7-2 to TRBJ2-3, with TRBD2 identical over 7 bases. Germline V gene lookup returns CDR1 SGHTA and CDR2 FQGNSA. This CDR3 is 17 amino acids long. V lost 1 base, J lost 4 bases, and 11 bases stayed unmatched.

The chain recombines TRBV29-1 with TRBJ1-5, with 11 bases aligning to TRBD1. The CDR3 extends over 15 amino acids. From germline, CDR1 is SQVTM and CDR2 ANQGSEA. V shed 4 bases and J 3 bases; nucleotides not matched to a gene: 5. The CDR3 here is CSVGTGGRNNQPQHF. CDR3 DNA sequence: TGCAGCGTTGGGACAGGGGGCCGTAACAATCAGCCCCAGCATTTT.

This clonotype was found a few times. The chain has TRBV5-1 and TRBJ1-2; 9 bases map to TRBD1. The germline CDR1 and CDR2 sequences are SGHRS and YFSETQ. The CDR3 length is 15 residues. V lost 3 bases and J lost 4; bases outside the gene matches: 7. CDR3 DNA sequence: TGCGCCAGCAGCTATGAGGGACAGGGTTCCTATGGCTACACCTTC. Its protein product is CASSYEGQGSYGYTF.